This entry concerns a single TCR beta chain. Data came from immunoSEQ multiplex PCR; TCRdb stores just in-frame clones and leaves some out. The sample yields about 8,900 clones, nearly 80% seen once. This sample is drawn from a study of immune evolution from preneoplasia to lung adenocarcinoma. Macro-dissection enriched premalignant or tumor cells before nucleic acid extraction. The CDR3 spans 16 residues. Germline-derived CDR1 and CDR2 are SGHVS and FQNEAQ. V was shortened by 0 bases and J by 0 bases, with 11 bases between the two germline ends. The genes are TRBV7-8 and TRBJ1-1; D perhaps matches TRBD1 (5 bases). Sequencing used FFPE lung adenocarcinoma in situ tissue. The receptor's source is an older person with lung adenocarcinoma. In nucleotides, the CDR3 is TGTGCCAGCAGCTTAGCCTCCACAGGATTGAACACTGAAGCTTTCTTT. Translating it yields CASSLASTGLNTEAFF.